This paragraph reports one TCR beta chain. Its specificity is not known. This sample is drawn from a study of spatial heterogeneity in lung cancer. Study observations and caveats: The study found that expanded intratumoral alpha and beta TCR counts tracked tumor mutation counts.

Stated time point: sample taken at primary tumor resection. The study tagged each TCR cDNA molecule with a unique molecular identifier. TCRdb re-analysed the 5' RACE reads in MiXCR, keeping a single row per CDR3 protein. The sample has 4,500 to 5,000 distinct CDR3 sequences, 8.4% seen once; the top ten hold around 17%. CDR1 and CDR2 (germline): DFQATT, SNEGSKA (reference sequence). The V and J ends lost 2 bases and 2 bases, in that order; junction bases with no gene match: 3. This CDR3 region has 13 residues. The TCR originated in a female donor with early-stage non-small cell lung cancer. The input for sequencing was lung tumor tissue, taken at surgery. The J gene is TRBJ2-7, the V gene TRBV20-1; 7 bases are a match to TRBD1. The CDR3: CSARKTGTYEQYF. CDR3 in DNA: TGCAGTGCTAGAAAGACAGGGACCTACGAGCAGTACTTC.